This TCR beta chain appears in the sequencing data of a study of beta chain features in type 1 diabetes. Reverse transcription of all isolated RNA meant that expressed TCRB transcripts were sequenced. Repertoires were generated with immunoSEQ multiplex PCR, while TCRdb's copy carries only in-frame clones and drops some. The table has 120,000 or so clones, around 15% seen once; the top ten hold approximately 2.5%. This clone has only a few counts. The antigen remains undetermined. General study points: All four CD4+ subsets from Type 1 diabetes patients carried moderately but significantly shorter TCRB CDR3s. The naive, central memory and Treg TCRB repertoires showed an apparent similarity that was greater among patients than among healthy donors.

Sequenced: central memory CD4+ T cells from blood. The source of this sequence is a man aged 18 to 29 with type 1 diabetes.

The CDR3 sequence: CASTPGSTDTQYF. CDR3 sequence (DNA): TGTGCCAGCACCCCAGGTAGCACAGATACGCAGTATTTT. The chain links TRBV28 to TRBJ2-3, with D hard to call. Germline V gene data show CDR1 as MDHEN and CDR2 as SYDVKM. The CDR3 is 13 amino acids. V lost 7 bases and J 0 bases, leaving 8 bases between the germline ends.